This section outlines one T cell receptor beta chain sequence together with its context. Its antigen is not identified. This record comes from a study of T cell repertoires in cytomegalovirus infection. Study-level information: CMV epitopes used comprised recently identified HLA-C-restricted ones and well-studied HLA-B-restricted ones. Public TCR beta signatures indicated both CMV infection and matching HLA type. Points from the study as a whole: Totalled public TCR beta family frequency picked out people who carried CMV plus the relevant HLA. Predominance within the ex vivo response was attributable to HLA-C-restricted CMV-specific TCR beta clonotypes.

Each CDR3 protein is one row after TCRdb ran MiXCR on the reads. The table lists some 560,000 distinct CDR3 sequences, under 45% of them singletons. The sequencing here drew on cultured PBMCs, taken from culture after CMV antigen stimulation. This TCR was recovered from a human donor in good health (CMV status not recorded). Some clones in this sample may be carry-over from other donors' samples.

The CDR3 protein is CSARDPMGDTEAFF. The CDR3 DNA follows: TGCAGTGCTAGAGATCCGATGGGGGACACTGAAGCTTTCTTT. The gene calls are TRBV20-1 and TRBJ1-1; D perhaps matches TRBD1 (5 bases). Germline CDR1 DFQATT, CDR2 SNEGSKA (reference sequence). V lost 0 bases to trimming and J lost 3 bases, with 11 bases between them. The CDR3 is 14 amino acids.